Described below is a single TCR beta chain sequence and its context. What it binds is not known. The data derive from a study of CXCR3-negative and CXCR3-positive naive CD8 T cells. Overall study findings and caveats: Diversity in memory CD8+ cells fell much lower than the comparably high levels seen in both naive subsets. When CXCR3-positive naive cells were set against CXCR3-negative naive cells, the former had more hydrophobic TRB CDR3s. Naive cells used TRBV-TRBJ genes in much the same way whether CXCR3-negative or CXCR3-positive; memory cells did not.

Cells that were CD45RO-CCR7+CD27+CD95- constituted naive CD8+ T cells. Libraries of TRB cDNA were made by 5' RACE and carried UMIs. One entry per CDR3 protein, without DNA, is what TCRdb gives after re-calling the 5' RACE reads. Listed are 84,000 or so distinct CDR3 sequences; approximately 0.62% falls within the top ten. The TCR comes from a human donor in good health. Some clones in this sample may be carry-over from other donors' samples. Sequencing was done on a sample of naive CXCR3+ CD8+ T cells from blood. As to subset: CD45RO-CCR7+CD27+CD95- naive CD8+ T cells expressing CXCR3 (TNR3+).

The CDR3 reads CASTLLIWRGHEQYF. The rearrangement uses TRBV25-1 and TRBJ2-7; with no DNA, the TCRdb D assignment of TRBD2 cannot be verified. The CDR3 is made up of 15 amino acids. The V gene's germline CDR1 is MGHDK and CDR2 SYGVNS.